This T cell receptor (beta chain) was recovered during a study of radiotherapy plus CTLA-4 blockade in lung cancer. Background on the study: Objective response was observed in around a sixth of patients, and disease control in roughly 30%.

Profiled with immunoSEQ multiplex PCR; TCRdb holds only in-frame clones, not every one. The profile shows over 100,000 clones, 75% to 90% of them singletons. The germline V and J ends were trimmed by 8 bases and 3 bases, with 11 bases remaining between them. The CDR3 sequence is 12 residues long. Germline CDR1 is ENHRY and CDR2 is SYGVKD. CTLA-4 blockade with ipilimumab, together with focal radiation, was given to patients with chemo-refractory metastatic non-small-cell lung cancer. This sample comprised peripheral blood, obtained from a patient treated with radiotherapy plus ipilimumab. The TCR originated in a human donor with non-small cell lung cancer that progressed on radiotherapy plus ipilimumab. V is TRBV10-3 and J is TRBJ2-7; perhaps TRBD1 as D (5 bases). CDR3 DNA: TGTGCCATCCTTGGGGCTGACTACGAGCAGTACTTC. Translation gives CAILGADYEQYF.